This T cell receptor (beta chain) was sequenced in a study of PD-1 blockade in classical Hodgkin lymphoma. Overall study results and limits: Newly diagnosed patients reportedly trailed healthy donors in baseline TCR diversity. For complete responders, baseline diversity was comparable to that of newly diagnosed patients. By C4D1 there was a significant rise in CD4+ TCR diversity but not in CD8+ TCR diversity.

Profiling relied on immunoSEQ multiplex PCR, and the TCRdb table lists in-frame clones only, not all of them. The sample lists 100,000 or so clones; approximately 90% were seen once. Time point here: cycle 4 day 1 (C4D1), after 6 weeks of nivolumab. Every patient had relapsed following autologous stem cell transplantation, and cohorts differed in brentuximab vedotin exposure. Of note for this clone: Its antigen is not identified.

Trimming took off 4 bases at V and 3 bases at J, with 7 bases between the two ends. The CDR3 runs 12 residues. CDR1 is SGHAT, CDR2 FQNNGV, per germline. The chain carries TRBV11-2 and TRBJ2-7; D remains unclear. The receptor comes from a human donor with classical Hodgkin lymphoma. The sequencing used peripheral blood mononuclear cells (PBMCs), collected before the fourth cycle of nivolumab. The CDR3 spells CASSSLYYEQYF. CDR3 coding DNA: TGTGCCAGCAGCTCATTGTACTACGAGCAGTACTTC.